The source of this TCR beta chain is a study of blood T cell repertoires in COVID-19. Study details: COVID-19 samples, acute and convalescent, were from the United States, Italy and Spain.

Authors' methods: Reference gene primer amplification in the assay estimated nucleated cell counts. Profiling relied on immunoSEQ multiplex PCR, and the TCRdb table lists in-frame clones only, not all of them. V and J calls and clone size are those listed in that table; D and trimming were worked out from the DNA. The table has around 130,000 clones, more than 75% seen once. This CDR3 contains 14 residues. The V segment lost 6 bases and the J segment 7 bases; nucleotides outside the gene matches: 4. CDR1 and CDR2 (germline): ENHRY, SYGVKD. The TCR sequence derives from a man between 60 and 75 years old with acute or convalescent COVID-19. The sample was peripheral blood. This chain joins TRBV10-3 and TRBJ1-6; 9 bases line up with TRBD1. In nucleotides, the CDR3 is TGTGCCATCAGCCGGGACAGGGAGAATTCACCCCTCCACTTT. Translated: CAISRDRENSPLHF.